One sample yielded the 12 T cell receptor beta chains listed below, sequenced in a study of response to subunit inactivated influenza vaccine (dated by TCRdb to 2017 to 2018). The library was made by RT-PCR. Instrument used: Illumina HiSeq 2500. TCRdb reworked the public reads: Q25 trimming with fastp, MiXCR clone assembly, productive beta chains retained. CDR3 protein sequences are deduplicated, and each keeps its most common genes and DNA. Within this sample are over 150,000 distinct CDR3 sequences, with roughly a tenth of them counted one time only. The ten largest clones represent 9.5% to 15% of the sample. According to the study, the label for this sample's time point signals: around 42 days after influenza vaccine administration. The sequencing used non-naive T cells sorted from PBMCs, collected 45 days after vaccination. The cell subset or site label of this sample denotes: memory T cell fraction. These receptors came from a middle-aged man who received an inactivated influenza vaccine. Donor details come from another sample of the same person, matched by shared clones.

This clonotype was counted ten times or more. CDR3 sequence: CSAYTGTANSPLHF. The CDR3 DNA is TGCAGTGCTTACACCGGGACAGCAAATTCACCCCTCCACTTT. The chain joins TRBV20-1 to TRBJ1-6; TRBD1 matches 7 bases. CDR1 is DFQATT and CDR2 is SNEGSKA in the germline V gene (reference sequence). This CDR3 is built from 14 residues. V lost 5 bases to trimming and J lost 7 bases; unmatched junction nucleotides: 8.

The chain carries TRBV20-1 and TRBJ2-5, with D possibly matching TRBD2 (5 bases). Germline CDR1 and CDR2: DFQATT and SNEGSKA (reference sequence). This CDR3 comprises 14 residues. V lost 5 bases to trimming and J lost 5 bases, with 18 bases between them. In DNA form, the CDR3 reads TGCAGTGCTGGACGATGGGAGAACGGGGAGACCCAGTACTTC. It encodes CSAGRWENGETQYF.

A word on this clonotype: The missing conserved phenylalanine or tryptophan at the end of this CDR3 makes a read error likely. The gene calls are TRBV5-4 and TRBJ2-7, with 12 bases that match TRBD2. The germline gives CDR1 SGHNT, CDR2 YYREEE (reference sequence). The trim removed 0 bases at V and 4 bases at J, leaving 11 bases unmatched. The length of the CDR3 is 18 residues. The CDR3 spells CASSLDPGTSGRIYEQYL. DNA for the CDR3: TGTGCCAGCAGCTTGGACCCCGGCACTAGCGGGAGGATTTACGAGCAGTACCTC.

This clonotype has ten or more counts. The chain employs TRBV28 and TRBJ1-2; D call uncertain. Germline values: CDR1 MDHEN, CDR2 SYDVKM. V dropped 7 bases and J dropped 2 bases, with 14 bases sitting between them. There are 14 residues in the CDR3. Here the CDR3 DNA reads TGTGCCAGCATGAGTCCTACACGGAACTATGGCTACACCTTC. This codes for CASMSPTRNYGYTF.

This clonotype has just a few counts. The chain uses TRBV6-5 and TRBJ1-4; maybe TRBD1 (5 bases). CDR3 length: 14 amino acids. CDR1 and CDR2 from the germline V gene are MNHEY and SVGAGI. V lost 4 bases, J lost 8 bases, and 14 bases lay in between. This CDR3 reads CASSWQGGEEKLFF. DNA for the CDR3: TGTGCCAGCAGTTGGCAGGGCGGGGAGGAAAAACTGTTTTTT.

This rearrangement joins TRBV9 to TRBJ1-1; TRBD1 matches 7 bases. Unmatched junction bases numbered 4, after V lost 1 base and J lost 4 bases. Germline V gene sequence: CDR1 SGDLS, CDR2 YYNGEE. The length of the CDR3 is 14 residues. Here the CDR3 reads CASSVTGEGTEAFF. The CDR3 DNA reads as TGTGCCAGCAGCGTAACAGGGGAGGGCACTGAAGCTTTCTTT.

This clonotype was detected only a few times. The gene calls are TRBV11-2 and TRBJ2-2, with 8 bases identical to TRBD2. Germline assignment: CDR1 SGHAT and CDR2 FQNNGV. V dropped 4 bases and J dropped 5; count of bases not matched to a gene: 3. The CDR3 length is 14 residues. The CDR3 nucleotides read TGTGCCAGCAGCTACGCGGGGGGTACCGGGGAGCTGTTTTTT. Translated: CASSYAGGTGELFF.

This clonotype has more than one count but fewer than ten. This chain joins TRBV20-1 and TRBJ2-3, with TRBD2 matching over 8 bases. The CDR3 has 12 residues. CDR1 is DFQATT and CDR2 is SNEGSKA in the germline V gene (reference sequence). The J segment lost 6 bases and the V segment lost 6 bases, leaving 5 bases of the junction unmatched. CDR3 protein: CSARGGWDTQYF. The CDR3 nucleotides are TGCAGTGCCCGCGGGGGGTGGGATACGCAGTATTTT.

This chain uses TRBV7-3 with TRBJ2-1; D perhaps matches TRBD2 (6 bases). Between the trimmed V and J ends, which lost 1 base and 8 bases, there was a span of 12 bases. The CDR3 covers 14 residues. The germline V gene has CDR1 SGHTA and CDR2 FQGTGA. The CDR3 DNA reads TGTGCCAGCAGCTTAATGTCTAGCGTGGATGAGCAGTTCTTC. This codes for CASSLMSSVDEQFF.

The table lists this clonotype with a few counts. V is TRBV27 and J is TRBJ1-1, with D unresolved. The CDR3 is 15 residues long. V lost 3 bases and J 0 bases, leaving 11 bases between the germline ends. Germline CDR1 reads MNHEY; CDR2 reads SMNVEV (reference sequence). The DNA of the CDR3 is TGTGCCAGCAGTTTGGACGGTCTTATGAACACTGAAGCTTTCTTT. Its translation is CASSLDGLMNTEAFF.

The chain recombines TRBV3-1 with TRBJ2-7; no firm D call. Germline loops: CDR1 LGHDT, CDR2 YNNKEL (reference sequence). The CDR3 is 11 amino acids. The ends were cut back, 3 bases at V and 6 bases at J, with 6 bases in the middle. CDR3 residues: CASSQFSEQYF. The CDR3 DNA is TGTGCCAGCAGCCAGTTTAGCGAGCAGTACTTC.

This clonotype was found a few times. CDR3 protein: CSVDLREDPQETQYF. The DNA of the CDR3 is TGCAGCGTTGACTTGCGGGAGGACCCTCAAGAGACCCAGTACTTC. The chain links TRBV29-1 to TRBJ2-5; 8 nucleotides align to TRBD2. CDR1 and CDR2 (germline): SQVTM, ANQGSEA. With V trimmed by 3 bases and J by 2 bases, 8 bases remained unmatched. The CDR3 is 15 amino acids. The full variable domain, in which reference TRBV29-1 and TRBJ2-5 provide the parts outside the CDR3, is SAVISQKPSRDICQRGTSLTIQCQVDSQVTMMFWYRQQPGQSLTLIATANQGSEATYESGFVIDKFPISRPNLTFSTLTVSNMSPEDSSIYLCSVDLREDPQETQYFGPGTRLLVL.